The rows below give T cell receptor beta chains drawn from one sample of a study of CD8 T cells in Susac syndrome. TCRdb re-analysed the immunoSEQ multiplex PCR reads in MiXCR, keeping a single row per CDR3 protein. The sample contains 80,000 to 90,000 distinct CDR3 sequences, 85% to 95% of which appear only once. Sequencing input: CD8+ T cells from PBMCs. The receptors were sampled from a human donor with Susac syndrome. Both conserved end residues are part of each CDR3. D genes are given only for firm matches. Where a row states a size, it is once, few, many or the class of an expanded clone; other rows omit it.

V	D	size	J	CDR3	DNA
TRBV18	TRBD2	NA	TRBJ2-1	CASLVAGVSDEQFF	TGTGCCAGCTTGGTAGCGGGAGTTTCTGATGAGCAGTTCTTC
TRBV5-4	TRBD2	NA	TRBJ2-1	CASSGGLGIKFF	TGTGCCAGCAGCGGTGGACTAGGAATAAAGTTCTTC
TRBV5-1	TRBD2	NA	TRBJ2-7	CASSLFSGSPYEQYF	TGCGCCAGCAGCTTGTTTAGCGGGAGCCCCTACGAGCAGTACTTC
TRBV5-4	TRBD2	NA	TRBJ2-1	CASSLSSLAGTYNEQFF	TGTGCCAGCAGCTTATCGTCCTTAGCGGGAACGTACAATGAGCAGTTCTTC
TRBV20-1	TRBD1	NA	TRBJ1-2	CSAFLGDRGRGWDGYTF	TGCAGTGCTTTCCTAGGGGACAGGGGGCGCGGATGGGATGGCTACACCTTC
TRBV4-2	TRBD2	NA	TRBJ2-7	CASSQETSSTSYEQYF	TGTGCCAGCAGCCAAGAGACTAGCTCTACCTCCTACGAGCAGTACTTC
TRBV27	NA	NA	TRBJ2-7	CASSFGTSPSYEQYF	TGTGCCAGCAGTTTCGGGACTTCCCCCTCCTACGAGCAGTACTTC
TRBV19	NA	NA	TRBJ2-1	CASSTGLPPYNEQFF	TGTGCCAGTAGTACGGGACTGCCCCCCTACAATGAGCAGTTCTTC
TRBV29-1	NA	NA	TRBJ1-2	CSVEDPGDYGYTF	TGCAGCGTTGAAGATCCAGGGGACTATGGCTACACCTTC
TRBV19	NA	NA	TRBJ2-7	CASSIGRRYEQYF	TGTGCCAGTAGTATCGGCAGGAGATACGAGCAGTACTTC
TRBV20-1	NA	NA	TRBJ2-3	CSARDSRDGTDTQYF	TGCAGTGCTAGAGATTCACGGGATGGCACAGATACGCAGTATTTT
TRBV9	NA	NA	TRBJ1-2	CASSVAAGAGGGYTF	TGTGCCAGCAGCGTAGCGGCGGGGGCGGGAGGTGGCTACACCTTC
TRBV14	TRBD1	NA	TRBJ2-7	CASTWGTGAYEQYF	TGTGCCAGCACCTGGGGGACAGGAGCCTACGAGCAGTACTTC
TRBV19	NA	once	TRBJ2-4	CASSNYKNIQYF	TGTGCCAGTAGTAACTACAAAAACATTCAGTACTTC
TRBV13	TRBD1	NA	TRBJ2-7	CASSSGGQSSHTYEQYF	TGTGCCAGCAGCTCAGGGGGACAGAGCTCTCATACCTACGAGCAGTACTTC
TRBV3-1	NA	NA	TRBJ2-2	CASSRPGFVGELFF	TGTGCCAGCAGCCGCCCGGGGTTCGTCGGGGAGCTGTTTTTT
TRBV14	NA	NA	TRBJ2-1	CASSQDLVIDEQFF	TGTGCCAGCAGCCAAGATCTAGTTATTGATGAGCAGTTCTTC
TRBV20-1	NA	NA	TRBJ1-1	CSAIYTEAFF	TGCAGTGCTATTTACACTGAAGCTTTCTTT
TRBV20-1	TRBD1	NA	TRBJ2-5	CSARLQGAWDQETQYF	TGCAGTGCTAGACTACAGGGGGCTTGGGACCAAGAGACCCAGTACTTC
TRBV4-1	TRBD1	once	TRBJ2-1	CASSSPGQGYNEQFF	TGCGCCAGCAGCTCGCCGGGACAGGGCTACAATGAGCAGTTCTTC
TRBV3-1	TRBD2	NA	TRBJ2-2	CASSHLGASGSAGELFF	TGTGCCAGCAGCCACCTCGGGGCTAGCGGGAGTGCCGGGGAGCTGTTTTTT
TRBV2	NA	NA	TRBJ1-5	CASKETGGNQPQHF	TGTGCCAGCAAGGAAACGGGGGGAAATCAGCCCCAGCATTTT
TRBV27	NA	NA	TRBJ2-5	CASSWTVQETQYF	TGTGCCAGCAGTTGGACAGTTCAAGAGACCCAGTACTTC
TRBV5-1	NA	NA	TRBJ2-1	CASSLVLLNVGHRSYNEQFF	TGCGCCAGCAGCTTGGTCCTTTTGAATGTGGGACACCGCTCCTACAATGAGCAGTTCTTC
TRBV18	NA	once	TRBJ2-3	CASSTQPSTDTQYF	TGTGCCAGCTCAACTCAACCCAGCACAGATACGCAGTATTTT
TRBV5-1	NA	NA	TRBJ2-1	CASSLLRDHNEQFF	TGCGCCAGCAGCTTGTTGAGGGATCACAATGAGCAGTTCTTC
TRBV11-2	NA	NA	TRBJ2-5	CASSTGLVAQETQYF	TGTGCCAGCAGCACGGGCCTGGTGGCGCAAGAGACCCAGTACTTC
TRBV2	NA	NA	TRBJ2-1	CASRRFTNEQFF	TGTGCCAGCAGAAGGTTCACCAATGAGCAGTTCTTC
TRBV6-1	NA	NA	TRBJ2-7	CASNGLSYEQYF	TGTGCCAGCAACGGCCTCTCCTACGAGCAGTACTTC
TRBV20-1	TRBD2	NA	TRBJ2-7	CSARLAVSSYEQYF	TGCAGTGCCAGACTAGCGGTAAGCTCCTACGAGCAGTACTTC
TRBV5-6	NA	NA	TRBJ2-1	CASSPKAGPYNEQFF	TGTGCCAGCAGCCCCAAGGCAGGGCCTTACAATGAGCAGTTCTTC
TRBV20-1	TRBD2	NA	TRBJ2-4	CSAPLWEAGGLENIQYF	TGCAGTGCTCCCCTTTGGGAAGCGGGAGGGCTGGAGAACATTCAGTACTTC
TRBV6-2/TRBV6-3	NA	NA	TRBJ2-7	CASSYEIEGEQYF	TGTGCCAGCAGTTACGAGATCGAGGGCGAGCAGTACTTC
TRBV29-1	NA	once	TRBJ2-7	CSVKGGISYEQYF	TGCAGCGTGAAGGGGGGAATCTCCTACGAGCAGTACTTC
TRBV14	TRBD1	NA	TRBJ2-7	CASSLRPGQGALPTPYEQYF	TGTGCCAGCAGCCTAAGACCGGGACAGGGGGCGCTTCCAACCCCCTACGAGCAGTACTTC
TRBV29-1	NA	NA	TRBJ2-3	CSVEDFSTDTQYF	TGCAGCGTTGAGGACTTTAGCACAGATACGCAGTATTTT
TRBV4-3	NA	NA	TRBJ2-3	CASSQDGGDGLTDTQYF	TGCGCCAGCAGCCAAGATGGCGGAGACGGTCTCACAGATACGCAGTATTTT
TRBV27	NA	NA	TRBJ2-7	CASSFSAGYEQYF	TGTGCCAGCAGTTTCTCCGCCGGGTACGAGCAGTACTTC
TRBV29-1	NA	NA	TRBJ2-5	CSVNGRGEETQYF	TGCAGCGTTAATGGGAGGGGGGAAGAGACCCAGTACTTC
TRBV6-5	TRBD1	NA	TRBJ1-2	CASSYRETGDPYGYTF	TGTGCCAGCAGTTACAGGGAGACAGGGGATCCCTATGGCTACACCTTC